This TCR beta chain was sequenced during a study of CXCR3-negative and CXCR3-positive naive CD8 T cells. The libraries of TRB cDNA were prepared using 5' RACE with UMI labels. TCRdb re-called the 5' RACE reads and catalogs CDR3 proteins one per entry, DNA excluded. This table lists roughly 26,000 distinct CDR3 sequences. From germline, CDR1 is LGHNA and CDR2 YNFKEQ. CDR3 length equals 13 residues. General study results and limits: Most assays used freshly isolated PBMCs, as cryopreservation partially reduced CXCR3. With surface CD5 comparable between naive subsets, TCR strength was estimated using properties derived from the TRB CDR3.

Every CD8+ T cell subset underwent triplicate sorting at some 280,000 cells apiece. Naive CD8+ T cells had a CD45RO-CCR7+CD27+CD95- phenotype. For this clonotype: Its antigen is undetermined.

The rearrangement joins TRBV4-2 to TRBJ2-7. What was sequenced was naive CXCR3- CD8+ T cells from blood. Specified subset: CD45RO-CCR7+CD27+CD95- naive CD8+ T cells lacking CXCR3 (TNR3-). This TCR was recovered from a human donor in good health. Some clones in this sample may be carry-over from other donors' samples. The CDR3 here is CASSQERFYEQYF.